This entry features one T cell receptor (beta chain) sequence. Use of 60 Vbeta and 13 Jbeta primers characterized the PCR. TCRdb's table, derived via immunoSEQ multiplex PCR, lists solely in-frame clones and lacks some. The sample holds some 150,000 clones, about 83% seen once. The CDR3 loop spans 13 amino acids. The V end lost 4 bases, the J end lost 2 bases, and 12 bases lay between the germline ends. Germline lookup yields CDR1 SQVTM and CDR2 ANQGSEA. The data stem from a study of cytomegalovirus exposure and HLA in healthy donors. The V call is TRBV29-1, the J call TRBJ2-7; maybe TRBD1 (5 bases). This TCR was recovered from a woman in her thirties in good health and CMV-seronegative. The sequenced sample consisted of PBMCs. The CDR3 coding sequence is TGCAGCGTTGGCCGCGAGACAGCCTACGAGCAGTACTTC. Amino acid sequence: CSVGRETAYEQYF.